These T cell receptor beta chains were read from a single sample in a study of CD8 T cell repertoires and HIV-1 epitope variants. These receptors' antigens are unknown. Repertoires were generated with immunoSEQ multiplex PCR, while TCRdb's copy carries only in-frame clones and drops some. The sample has 4,500 or so clones, 65% seen once. The sample consisted of cultured CD8+ T cells derived from PBMCs. The receptor source for this set is a male donor with HIV. Each CDR3 is given with its conserved first and last residue. D genes are given only for firm matches.

v_gene: TRBV7-9
j_gene: TRBJ2-7
d_gene: TRBD2
CDR3aa: CASSFERGDYSYEQYF

v_gene: TRBV9
j_gene: TRBJ2-1
d_gene: TRBD2
CDR3aa: CASTPPLADLNEQFF

v_gene: TRBV27
j_gene: TRBJ2-3
d_gene: .
CDR3aa: CASRSTTTATSTDTQYF

v_gene: TRBV13
j_gene: TRBJ2-1
d_gene: TRBD2
CDR3aa: CASSISGRDMLNEQFF

v_gene: TRBV6-6
j_gene: TRBJ1-5
d_gene: TRBD1
CDR3aa: CASSWTGRRQPQHF

v_gene: TRBV27
j_gene: TRBJ1-2
d_gene: TRBD1
CDR3aa: CASSLRGGGYTF

v_gene: TRBV5-6
j_gene: TRBJ2-2
d_gene: .
CDR3aa: CASSYGRLEYSDTGELFF

v_gene: TRBV28
j_gene: TRBJ1-2
d_gene: .
CDR3aa: CASSSPPEGHYGYTF

v_gene: TRBV6-6
j_gene: TRBJ1-2
d_gene: TRBD1
CDR3aa: CASTFWTGYGYTF

v_gene: TRBV13
j_gene: TRBJ2-5
d_gene: .
CDR3aa: CASSSRQDFNQETQYF

v_gene: TRBV2
j_gene: TRBJ2-7
d_gene: TRBD2
CDR3aa: CASSGQTSGPYEQYF

v_gene: TRBV4-1
j_gene: TRBJ2-1
d_gene: TRBD2
CDR3aa: CASSQDIGGLATDEQFF

v_gene: TRBV7-8
j_gene: TRBJ1-5
d_gene: TRBD1
CDR3aa: CASSFFFYRGPNQPQHF

v_gene: TRBV9
j_gene: TRBJ2-1
d_gene: TRBD1
CDR3aa: CASSVVRTGYNEQFF

v_gene: TRBV7-6
j_gene: TRBJ2-3
d_gene: TRBD2
CDR3aa: CASSATSGGDTQYF

v_gene: TRBV5-1
j_gene: TRBJ1-1
d_gene: .
CDR3aa: CASSFGPTGGTEAFF

v_gene: TRBV5-8
j_gene: TRBJ2-3
d_gene: .
CDR3aa: CASRTTTVTQYF

v_gene: TRBV9
j_gene: TRBJ2-1
d_gene: .
CDR3aa: CASSSHLGISYNEQFF

v_gene: TRBV19
j_gene: TRBJ2-1
d_gene: TRBD2
CDR3aa: CASSITGGSYNEQFF

v_gene: TRBV7-9
j_gene: TRBJ2-1
d_gene: TRBD2
CDR3aa: CASSLEGGRSYNEQFF

v_gene: TRBV6-5
j_gene: TRBJ2-7
d_gene: .
CDR3aa: CASSSDVSAYEQYF

v_gene: TRBV27
j_gene: TRBJ2-3
d_gene: .
CDR3aa: CASSLSGAVPGYF

v_gene: TRBV28
j_gene: TRBJ2-1
d_gene: TRBD1
CDR3aa: CASSPGGSEQFF

v_gene: TRBV27
j_gene: TRBJ1-1
d_gene: .
CDR3aa: CASSLTENTEAFF

v_gene: TRBV7-9
j_gene: TRBJ1-2
d_gene: .
CDR3aa: CASTFLGNYGYTF

v_gene: TRBV28
j_gene: TRBJ1-1
d_gene: .
CDR3aa: CASSPSGYTEAFF